A selection of T cell receptor beta chains follows, all from one sample in a study of blood T cell repertoires in COVID-19. Produced via immunoSEQ multiplex PCR; TCRdb's table is partial and in-frame only. The table shows some 41,000 clones, with about four fifths occurring only once. Sequencing used peripheral blood. The source is a man aged 40-50 years with active or convalescent COVID-19. Both conserved end residues are part of each CDR3. A D gene is named only where the DNA matches it firmly. Only some rows state a clone size, as once, few, many or a class for expanded clones.

TGTGCCAGCAGTTCCTCCGGACTAGCGGTTTCCTACGAGCAGTACTTC	CASSSSGLAVSYEQYF	once	TRBV2	TRBD2	TRBJ2-7	16
TGTGCCAGCAGTTGGACAGGGAATCAGCCCCAGCATTTT	CASSWTGNQPQHF	-	TRBV6-6	TRBD1	TRBJ1-5	13
TGTGCCAGCAGTTACCACGGTTCCTACGAGCAGTACTTC	CASSYHGSYEQYF	-	TRBV6-5	-	TRBJ2-7	13
TGTGCCTGGAGCCAAGCCCTCCATCAGCCCCAGCATTTT	CAWSQALHQPQHF	-	TRBV30	-	TRBJ1-5	13
TGTGCCAGCAGTTTGTCACAGTCAAACATTCAGTACTTC	CASSLSQSNIQYF	-	TRBV12-3/TRBV12-4	-	TRBJ2-4	13
TGTGCCAGCAGCTTGGTTCAGGGGGCAGAGACCCAGTACTTC	CASSLVQGAETQYF	-	TRBV5-6	TRBD1	TRBJ2-5	14
TGTGCCAGCAGTGTTCGAGAGGGAACTGGAAACACCATATATTTT	CASSVREGTGNTIYF	-	TRBV2	-	TRBJ1-3	15
TGTGCCAGCAGCGTACTGTCGGACATGAACACTGAAGCTTTCTTT	CASSVLSDMNTEAFF	-	TRBV9	-	TRBJ1-1	15
TGCGCCAGCAGCCAAGAGACAGCCTCTGGAAACACCATATATTTT	CASSQETASGNTIYF	-	TRBV4-1	-	TRBJ1-3	15
TGTGCCAGCAGTTACGGGGGCGCGCAGCCCCAGCATTTT	CASSYGGAQPQHF	-	TRBV6-5	-	TRBJ1-5	13
TGTGCCAGCGGGTTCTCTACAGGGTTCTACAATGAGCAGTTCTTC	CASGFSTGFYNEQFF	once	TRBV7-9	-	TRBJ2-1	15
TGTGCCAGCACCCTCGGACTAGCGGGAACCGGGGAGCTGTTTTTT	CASTLGLAGTGELFF	-	TRBV28	TRBD2	TRBJ2-2	15
TGTGCCAGTAGAGAGACAGGGGTGTACAATGAGCAGTTCTTC	CASRETGVYNEQFF	-	TRBV19	TRBD1	TRBJ2-1	14
TGTGCCAGCAGCTTAGCCCCGACAGGGACCTTGGGCACTGAAGCTTTCTTT	CASSLAPTGTLGTEAFF	once	TRBV7-9	TRBD1	TRBJ1-1	17
TGTGCCAGCAGCCAATCGACAGGGGCCGGAATAACAGATACGCAGTATTTT	CASSQSTGAGITDTQYF	-	TRBV7-6	TRBD1	TRBJ2-3	17
TGCGCCAGCAGTGAGGCGGGAGGCCGCCACGAGCAGTACTTC	CASSEAGGRHEQYF	-	TRBV10-2	TRBD2	TRBJ2-7	14
TGTGCCAGCAGCGTCGGACAGGGCTCTGGCTACACCTTC	CASSVGQGSGYTF	-	TRBV9	TRBD1	TRBJ1-2	13
TGCAGCGTTGAAGGCGGGGGACAGTTCTTC	CSVEGGGQFF	-	TRBV29-1	TRBD2	TRBJ2-1	10
TGTGCCAGCAGCCCAGGGTCCACTGAAGCTTTCTTT	CASSPGSTEAFF	-	TRBV5-4	-	TRBJ1-1	12
TGTGCCAGCAGTGAATGGGCTCAGAGTTCCGAGCAGTACTTC	CASSEWAQSSEQYF	few	TRBV6-1	-	TRBJ2-7	14
TGTGCCAGCAGCCCCCAAGCGGGAGCCACCGGGGAGCTGTTTTTT	CASSPQAGATGELFF	-	TRBV7-9	TRBD2	TRBJ2-2	15
TGTGCCAGCAGTTTAAGGGGGCCGGGCTATGGCTACACCTTC	CASSLRGPGYGYTF	-	TRBV6-6	TRBD1	TRBJ1-2	14
TGTGCCAGTAGTATCAGCGGGGGGGCCGGCACCGGGGAGCTGTTTTTT	CASSISGGAGTGELFF	-	TRBV19	TRBD2	TRBJ2-2	16
TGTGCCAGCAGCTCGCGCAGGGGTAATCGAGAGACCCAGTACTTC	CASSSRRGNRETQYF	-	TRBV7-2	-	TRBJ2-5	15
TGCGCCAGCAGCAGGGGACTCGCGGGGGCGGGGGATACGCAGTATTTT	CASSRGLAGAGDTQYF	-	TRBV5-1	-	TRBJ2-3	16
TGTGCCAGCAGTGAAGGACAGGGGAGGTACGGGTGGGTCGGGGAGCTGTTTTTT	CASSEGQGRYGWVGELFF	-	TRBV25-1	TRBD1	TRBJ2-2	18
TGTGCCAGCAGCCCCCGGGGACAGGGGGCCGGCAAAGGATTTTCACCCCTCCACTTT	CASSPRGQGAGKGFSPLHF	-	TRBV7-9	TRBD1	TRBJ1-6	19
TGTGCCAGCAGCTTAGAGGGGGTAAATCAGCCCCAGCATTTT	CASSLEGVNQPQHF	-	TRBV7-9	-	TRBJ1-5	14
TGTGCCAGCAGTGAAAAGGGGTGGGAGCAGTACTTC	CASSEKGWEQYF	-	TRBV2	-	TRBJ2-7	12
TGTGCCAGCAGTTACTCGATCCAGGGTCAGCCCCAGCATTTT	CASSYSIQGQPQHF	-	TRBV6-5	-	TRBJ1-5	14
TGCGCCAGCACCTTTCCGGGACTAGCGGTTTACAATGAGCAGTTCTTC	CASTFPGLAVYNEQFF	-	TRBV10-1	TRBD2	TRBJ2-1	16
TGCACAATCCTCGAGGGCTCTGGGGCCAACGTCCTGACTTTC	CTILEGSGANVLTF	-	TRBV29-1	-	TRBJ2-6	14
TGTGCCACCAGTGACCTGGGGGGACAGGAGAACGGGGAGCTGTTTTTT	CATSDLGGQENGELFF	-	TRBV24-1	TRBD1	TRBJ2-2	16
TGCGCCAGCAGCTTGGGGGGACTAGCTACAGATACGCAGTATTTT	CASSLGGLATDTQYF	-	TRBV5-1	TRBD2	TRBJ2-3	15
TGTGCCAGCAGCATATACTTCACCGGGGAGCTGTTTTTT	CASSIYFTGELFF	once	TRBV7-9	-	TRBJ2-2	13
TGTGCCAGTAGTAAAGGGACTAGCGGGGGGGCCAGAGAGACCCAGTACTTC	CASSKGTSGGARETQYF	-	TRBV19	TRBD2	TRBJ2-5	17
TGTGCCAGCAGCACGACAGGGGGCGATTCTGAAGCTTTCTTT	CASSTTGGDSEAFF	-	TRBV2	TRBD1	TRBJ1-1	14
TGTGCCAGCAGCCAGAACAGGGCCTCTGGGGCCAACGTCCTGACTTTC	CASSQNRASGANVLTF	-	TRBV7-2	-	TRBJ2-6	16
TGTGCCGGTGAGGGGGGGAGAGGTCAGCCCCAGCATTTT	CAGEGGRGQPQHF	-	TRBV6-5	-	TRBJ1-5	13
TGTGCCAGCAGCTTGGGACAGGGGCTTGAGGCAAAACTGTTTTTT	CASSLGQGLEAKLFF	-	TRBV11-2	TRBD1	TRBJ1-4	15
TGTGCCAGCAGCCCCCGGGCCGGGGGGCACTACAATGAGCAGTTCTTC	CASSPRAGGHYNEQFF	-	TRBV7-2	-	TRBJ2-1	16
TGTGCCAGCAGCCCTCAGACAGGGGCAAAGTCACCCCTCCACTTT	CASSPQTGAKSPLHF	-	TRBV27	TRBD1	TRBJ1-6	15
TGTGCCAGCTCACGGGACAATGAGAATGAAAAACTGTTTTTT	CASSRDNENEKLFF	-	TRBV18	-	TRBJ1-4	14
TGTGCCAGCAGCCCACCGGGACTAGCGGGAGCCCACGAGCAGTACTTC	CASSPPGLAGAHEQYF	few	TRBV5-4	TRBD2	TRBJ2-7	16
TGTGCCTGGCTCACTCCCACAGATACGCAGTATTTT	CAWLTPTDTQYF	-	TRBV30	-	TRBJ2-3	12
TGTGCCAGCAGTTTAGCGGCTCCCCAGACCCAGTACTTC	CASSLAAPQTQYF	-	TRBV12-3/TRBV12-4	-	TRBJ2-5	13
TGTGCCAGCTCACCTCCGGGACAGGGGTACAATGAGCAGTTCTTC	CASSPPGQGYNEQFF	-	TRBV18	TRBD1	TRBJ2-1	15
TGTGCCAGCAGGACAGGCGCGCTGGAGAGCAATCAGCCCCAGCATTTT	CASRTGALESNQPQHF	-	TRBV27	-	TRBJ1-5	16
TGTGCCAGCAGTCCAGGGGGCGCGGGTGAAAAACTGTTTTTT	CASSPGGAGEKLFF	-	TRBV28	TRBD1	TRBJ1-4	14
TGTGCCAGTAGTGTTCCTTCCTACGAGCAGTACTTC	CASSVPSYEQYF	-	TRBV19	-	TRBJ2-7	12
TGTGCCACCAGTGCCGTAGGGGGCGAGGCTTTCTTT	CATSAVGGEAFF	-	TRBV24-1	TRBD1	TRBJ1-1	12
TGTGCCAGTAGGGACTGGAACGGGGATACGCAGTATTTT	CASRDWNGDTQYF	-	TRBV19	-	TRBJ2-3	13
TGTGCCAGCAGCCTACGACGACTAGCGGACCCCTACGAGCAGTACTTC	CASSLRRLADPYEQYF	-	TRBV13	TRBD2	TRBJ2-7	16
TGTGCCAGCAGCTTGAGGTTCGCAGGGTTGGCTGAGCAGTTCTTC	CASSLRFAGLAEQFF	-	TRBV11-2	-	TRBJ2-1	15
TGTGCCAGCAGTGACCCCTTCGGTCGTCTCCAGCATTTT	CASSDPFGRLQHF	-	TRBV6-1	-	TRBJ1-5	13
TGTGCCACCAGCAGAGCATCCGGCGGAGGAGGGTACAATGAGCAGTTCTTC	CATSRASGGGGYNEQFF	-	TRBV15	-	TRBJ2-1	17
TGTGCCAGCAGCTTGGAAGACAGGGGGCAAGGAAACACCATATATTTT	CASSLEDRGQGNTIYF	-	TRBV5-5	TRBD1	TRBJ1-3	16
TGTGCCAGCAGGGGACAGGGCCTTACGGCCATTACGCAGTATTTT	CASRGQGLTAITQYF	-	TRBV6-4	TRBD1	TRBJ2-3	15